Listed below are T cell receptor beta chains from one sample, sequenced in a study of T cell repertoires in cytomegalovirus infection. Each CDR3 protein gets one entry after TCRdb re-called the reads with MiXCR. The sample has 300,000 to 450,000 distinct CDR3 sequences, around a sixth seen once. Sequencing was done on a sample of PBMCs. The receptors come from a human donor in good health (CMV status not recorded). Some clones in this sample may be carry-over from other donors' samples. Both conserved end residues are part of each CDR3. The order of the fields is D gene, clone size, CDR3 length, V gene, J gene, CDR3 DNA, CDR3 protein. A D gene is named only where the DNA matches it firmly. Not all rows give a size; the values are once, few, many and, for expanded clones, a class.

NA	many	15	TRBV12-3/TRBV12-4	TRBJ2-5	TGTGCCAGCAGTTTAGACCCTATTGCAGCGGAGACCCAGTACTTC	CASSLDPIAAETQYF
NA	many	14	TRBV7-2	TRBJ1-4	TGTGCCAGCAGCCGGCCGGGAGAGAATGAAAAACTGTTTTTT	CASSRPGENEKLFF
NA	many	13	TRBV7-9	TRBJ2-1	TGTGCCAGCAGCTCCGATAGCTACAATGAGCAGTTCTTC	CASSSDSYNEQFF
NA	once	17	TRBV2	TRBJ2-6	TGTGCCAGCCCGGGGCAGGACGGACTCTCTGGGGCCAACGTCCTGACTTTC	CASPGQDGLSGANVLTF
NA	few	14	TRBV7-6	TRBJ1-1	TGTGCCAGCAGCTTGGAGTTTGTGAACACTGAAGCTTTCTTT	CASSLEFVNTEAFF
NA	NA	12	TRBV5-1	TRBJ1-1	TGCGCCAGCAGCTTGGAGTCGGGTTTAGCTTTCTTT	CASSLESGLAFF
NA	few	15	TRBV4-3	TRBJ2-7	TGCGCCAGCAGCCAAGATCTGGGTTTATCCTACGAGCAGTACTTC	CASSQDLGLSYEQYF
NA	many	14	TRBV12-3/TRBV12-4	TRBJ1-5	TGTGCCAGCAGCCTTACAGGAAACAATCAGCCCCAGCATTTT	CASSLTGNNQPQHF
NA	NA	11	TRBV6-2/TRBV6-3	TRBJ1-4	TGTGCCAGCAGTCACGACGCCAAACTGTTTTTT	CASSHDAKLFF
NA	NA	15	TRBV2	TRBJ2-5	TGTGCCAGCAGCCTCGACAGGGGAGGGCAAGAGACCCAGTACTTC	CASSLDRGGQETQYF
NA	NA	16	TRBV7-8	TRBJ1-5	TGTGCCAGCAGCTTAGCGCTCTGGACAGCAAATCAGCCCCAGCATTTT	CASSLALWTANQPQHF
TRBD1	few	13	TRBV29-1	TRBJ2-1	TGCAGCGTAGGGGACAGGGTCGGCAATGAGCAGTTCTTC	CSVGDRVGNEQFF
TRBD2	few	18	TRBV7-2	TRBJ2-1	TGTGCCAGCAGCTTTACCCCGCTGCTAGCGGGAGGAAACAATGAGCAGTTCTTC	CASSFTPLLAGGNNEQFF
TRBD1	NA	14	TRBV7-8	TRBJ1-4	TGTGCCAGCACCATACGGGACAGGGGCGAAAAACTGTTTTTT	CASTIRDRGEKLFF
TRBD2	NA	12	TRBV20-1	TRBJ2-7	TGCAGTGCCCGACGGGGGGGCGGCGAGCAGTACTTC	CSARRGGGEQYF
TRBD2	many	17	TRBV6-1	TRBJ2-7	TGTGCCAGCAGCCGAGGACGAGCGGGGCGGGGGGTGAAGGAGCAGTACTTC	CASSRGRAGRGVKEQYF
NA	NA	12	TRBV10-2	TRBJ2-1	TGCGCCAGCAGTGGACCGAACAATGAGCAGTTCTTC	CASSGPNNEQFF
NA	few	16	TRBV6-6	TRBJ2-7	TGTGCCAGCAGTTACTCGATGGCAGCACCATATTACGAGCAGTACTTC	CASSYSMAAPYYEQYF
TRBD2	few	15	TRBV6-1	TRBJ2-7	TGTGCCAGCAGTCTAAGACTAGCGGGAGCCCACGAGCAGTACTTC	CASSLRLAGAHEQYF
NA	many	13	TRBV19	TRBJ2-3	TGTGCCTCTAGCGGGACAGGAACGGGTACGCAGTATTTT	CASSGTGTGTQYF
NA	few	14	TRBV7-9	TRBJ2-4	TGTGCCAGCAGCCACAGGGAGGCCAAAAACATTCAGTACTTC	CASSHREAKNIQYF
NA	NA	17	TRBV28	TRBJ2-3	TGTGCCAGCAAACCAGGAGGGTCTCAATCCAGCACAGATACGCAGTATTTT	CASKPGGSQSSTDTQYF
NA	NA	16	TRBV27	TRBJ1-6	TGTGCCAGCAGTTTATTCCAGGGACCGGATAATTCACCCCTCCACTTT	CASSLFQGPDNSPLHF
TRBD1	many	15	TRBV6-2/TRBV6-3	TRBJ2-3	TGTGCCAGCAGAGCGTCCGGGACAGGGACAGATACGCAGTATTTT	CASRASGTGTDTQYF
TRBD1	few	15	TRBV12-3/TRBV12-4	TRBJ2-2	TGTGCCAGCGCACGGGACAGGGTTAACACCGGGGAGCTGTTTTTT	CASARDRVNTGELFF
NA	many	15	TRBV7-8	TRBJ2-3	TGTGCCAGCAGCCCTTTTGACTTGGCTTCAGATACGCAGTATTTT	CASSPFDLASDTQYF
TRBD1	few	14	TRBV28	TRBJ1-4	TGTGCCAGCAGGCCCGGGACAGGGCGCGAAAAACTGTTTTTT	CASRPGTGREKLFF
NA	NA	14	TRBV7-9	TRBJ2-5	TGTGCCAGCAGCTTAGGTTCCAGCCCGGAGACCCAGTACTTC	CASSLGSSPETQYF
NA	NA	15	TRBV19	TRBJ1-5	TGTGCCAGCCGCCTTTATCCGAGAACTAATCAGCCCCAGCATTTT	CASRLYPRTNQPQHF
NA	many	16	TRBV7-2	TRBJ2-3	TGTGCCAGCAGCTTAGCGGGGACACCTAGCACAGATACGCAGTATTTT	CASSLAGTPSTDTQYF
NA	many	15	TRBV5-6	TRBJ2-1	TGTGCCAGCAGCCCAGGGGCCATGGGGCACAATGAGCAGTTCTTC	CASSPGAMGHNEQFF